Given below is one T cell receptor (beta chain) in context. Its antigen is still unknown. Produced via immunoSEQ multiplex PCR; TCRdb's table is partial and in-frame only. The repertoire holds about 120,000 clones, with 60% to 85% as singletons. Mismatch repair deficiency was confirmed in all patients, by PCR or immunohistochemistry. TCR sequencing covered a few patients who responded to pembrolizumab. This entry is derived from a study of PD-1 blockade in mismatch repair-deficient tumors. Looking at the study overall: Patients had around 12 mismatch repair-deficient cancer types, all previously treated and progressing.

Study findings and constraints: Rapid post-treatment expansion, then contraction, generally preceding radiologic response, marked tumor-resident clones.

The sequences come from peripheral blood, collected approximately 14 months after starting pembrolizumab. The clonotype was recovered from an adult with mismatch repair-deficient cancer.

CDR3 DNA: TGCGCCAGCAGCCAACTACTACAGGGTACCTACGAGCAGTACTTC. Residues: CASSQLLQGTYEQYF. V usage is TRBV4-3 and J usage is TRBJ2-7; D may be TRBD1 (6 bases). Trimming cost V 2 bases and J 2 bases, with 13 bases left between them. This CDR3 is built from 15 residues. Germline assignment: CDR1 LGHNA and CDR2 YSLEER.